This T cell receptor beta chain came from a study of identical twins. Deletions cut 4 bases from V and 4 bases from J, with 13 bases between. Per the germline V gene, CDR1 is SGHAT and CDR2 is FQNNGV. There are 14 residues in the CDR3. TCRdb used MiXCR to reprocess the 5' RACE reads, holding one entry per CDR3 protein. Of some 760,000 distinct CDR3 sequences in the sample, over 15% are singletons; the top ten hold over 10%. This clonotype was seen a few times. This sample also belongs to another study, concerning T cells expressing NK-cell markers. This second report adds: Underlying the TCR beta repertoires were sorted CD3+CD56+NKG2C+, CD3+CD56+NKG2C- and CD3+CD56-NKG2C+ T cells.

This receptor was taken from a woman aged 18 to 35 in good health. Sequencing was carried out using PBMCs. The chain carries TRBV11-2 and TRBJ2-5, with TRBD1 as a possible D gene (7 bases). The CDR3 reads CASSSYRGGETQYF. DNA for the CDR3: TGTGCCAGCAGCTCATACAGGGGAGGAGAGACCCAGTACTTC.